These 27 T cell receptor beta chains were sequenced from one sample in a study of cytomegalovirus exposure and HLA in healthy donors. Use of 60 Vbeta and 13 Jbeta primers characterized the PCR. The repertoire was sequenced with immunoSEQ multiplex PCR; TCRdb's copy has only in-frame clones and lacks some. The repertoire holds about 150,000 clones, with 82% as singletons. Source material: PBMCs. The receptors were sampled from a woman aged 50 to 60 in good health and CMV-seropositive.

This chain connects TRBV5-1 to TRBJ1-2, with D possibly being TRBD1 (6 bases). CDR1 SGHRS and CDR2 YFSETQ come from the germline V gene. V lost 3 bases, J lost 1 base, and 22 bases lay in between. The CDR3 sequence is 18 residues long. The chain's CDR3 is CASSYGVIGDNVNYGYTF. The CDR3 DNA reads TGCGCCAGCAGCTATGGAGTGATTGGGGACAATGTTAACTATGGCTACACCTTC.

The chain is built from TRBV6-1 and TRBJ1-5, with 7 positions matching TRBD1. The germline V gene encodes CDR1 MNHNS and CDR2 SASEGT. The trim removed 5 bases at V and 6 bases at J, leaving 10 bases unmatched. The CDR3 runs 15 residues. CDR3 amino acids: CASSNDAGGGQPQHF. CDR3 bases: TGTGCCAGCAGTAACGACGCAGGGGGAGGTCAGCCCCAGCATTTT.

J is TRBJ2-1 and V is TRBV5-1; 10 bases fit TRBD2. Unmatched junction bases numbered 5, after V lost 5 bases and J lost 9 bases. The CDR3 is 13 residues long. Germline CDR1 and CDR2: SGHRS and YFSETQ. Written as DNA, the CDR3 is TGCGCCAGCAGTGAGCGGGGGGGCGGTGAGCAGTTCTTC. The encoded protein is CASSERGGGEQFF.

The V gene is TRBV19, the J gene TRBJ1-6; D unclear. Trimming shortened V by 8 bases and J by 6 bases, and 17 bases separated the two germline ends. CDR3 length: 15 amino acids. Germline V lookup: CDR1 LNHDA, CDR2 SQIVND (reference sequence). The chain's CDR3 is CASGEVDRINSPLHF. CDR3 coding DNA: TGTGCCAGTGGAGAGGTGGATCGAATTAATTCACCCCTCCACTTT.

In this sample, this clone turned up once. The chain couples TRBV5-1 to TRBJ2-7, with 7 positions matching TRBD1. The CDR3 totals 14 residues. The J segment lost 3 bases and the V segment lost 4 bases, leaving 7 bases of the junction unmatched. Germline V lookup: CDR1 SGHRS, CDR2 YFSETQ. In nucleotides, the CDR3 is TGCGCCAGCAGCCCAGGGGGACAGATCTACGAGCAGTACTTC. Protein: CASSPGGQIYEQYF.

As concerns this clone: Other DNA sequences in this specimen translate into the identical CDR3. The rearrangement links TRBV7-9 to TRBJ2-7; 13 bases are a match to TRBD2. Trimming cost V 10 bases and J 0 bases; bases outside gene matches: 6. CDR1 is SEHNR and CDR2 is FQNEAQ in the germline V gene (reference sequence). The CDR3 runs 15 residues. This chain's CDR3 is CATGTSGISSYEQYF. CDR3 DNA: TGTGCCACTGGGACTAGCGGGATCTCCTCCTACGAGCAGTACTTC.

The CDR3 sequence is CASSPGTLSYEQYF. Written as DNA, the CDR3 is TGTGCCAGCAGTCCCGGGACTCTCTCCTACGAGCAGTACTTC. The chain joins TRBV28 to TRBJ2-7, with D possibly being TRBD2 (6 bases). CDR1 is MDHEN, CDR2 SYDVKM, per germline. V lost 5 bases, J lost 0 bases, and 11 bases lay in between. This CDR3 comprises 14 residues.

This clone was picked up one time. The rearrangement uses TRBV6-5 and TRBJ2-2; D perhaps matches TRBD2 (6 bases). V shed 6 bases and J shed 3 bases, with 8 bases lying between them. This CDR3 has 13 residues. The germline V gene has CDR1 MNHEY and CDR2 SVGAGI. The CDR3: CASSGTHTGELFF. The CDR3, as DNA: TGTGCCAGCAGCGGGACTCACACCGGGGAGCTGTTTTTT.

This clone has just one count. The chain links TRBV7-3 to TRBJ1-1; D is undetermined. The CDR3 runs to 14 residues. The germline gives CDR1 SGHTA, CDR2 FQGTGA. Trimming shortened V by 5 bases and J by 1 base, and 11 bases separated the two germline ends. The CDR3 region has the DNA TGTGCCAGCAGCCAACATGGCAGGAACACTGAAGCTTTCTTT. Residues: CASSQHGRNTEAFF.

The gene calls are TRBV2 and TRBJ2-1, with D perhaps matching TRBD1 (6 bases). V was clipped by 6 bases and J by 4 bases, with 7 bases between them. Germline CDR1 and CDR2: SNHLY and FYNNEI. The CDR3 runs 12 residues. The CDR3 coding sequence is TGTGCCAGCAGGGACAGTTACAATGAGCAGTTCTTC. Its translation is CASRDSYNEQFF. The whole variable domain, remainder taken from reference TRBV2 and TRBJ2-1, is EPEVTQTPSHQVTQMGQEVILRCVPISNHLYFYWYRQILGQKVEFLVSFYNNEISEKSEIFDDQFSVERPDGSNFTLKIRSTKLEDSAMYFCASRDSYNEQFFGPGTRLTVL.

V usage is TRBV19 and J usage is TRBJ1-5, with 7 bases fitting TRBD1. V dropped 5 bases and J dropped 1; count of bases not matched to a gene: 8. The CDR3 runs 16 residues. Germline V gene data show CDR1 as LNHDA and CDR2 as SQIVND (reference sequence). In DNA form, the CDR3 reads TGTGCCAGTAGTTCCAGGACAGGTACGAGCAATCAGCCCCAGCATTTT. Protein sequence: CASSSRTGTSNQPQHF.

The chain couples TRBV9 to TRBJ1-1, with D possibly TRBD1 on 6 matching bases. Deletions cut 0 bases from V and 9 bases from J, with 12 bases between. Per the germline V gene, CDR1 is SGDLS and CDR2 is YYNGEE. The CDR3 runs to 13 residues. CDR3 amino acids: CASSVGGGTKAFF. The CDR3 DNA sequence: TGTGCCAGCAGCGTAGGGGGAGGGACAAAAGCTTTCTTT.

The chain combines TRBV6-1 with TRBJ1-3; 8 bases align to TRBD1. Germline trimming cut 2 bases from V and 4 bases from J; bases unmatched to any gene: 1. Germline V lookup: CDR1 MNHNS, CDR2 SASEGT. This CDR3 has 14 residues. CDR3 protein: CASSETGGGNTIYF. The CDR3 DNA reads TGTGCCAGCAGTGAAACAGGGGGAGGAAACACCATATATTTT.

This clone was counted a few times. CDR3 sequence (DNA): TGTGCCAGTAGCCGGGGGGGAGGTTCAGATACGCAGTATTTT. Its protein is CASSRGGGSDTQYF. The chain employs TRBV19 and TRBJ2-3, with 8 bases identical to TRBD2. V dropped 6 bases and J dropped 4; count of bases not matched to a gene: 6. There are 14 residues in the CDR3. Germline V gene sequence: CDR1 LNHDA, CDR2 SQIVND (reference sequence).

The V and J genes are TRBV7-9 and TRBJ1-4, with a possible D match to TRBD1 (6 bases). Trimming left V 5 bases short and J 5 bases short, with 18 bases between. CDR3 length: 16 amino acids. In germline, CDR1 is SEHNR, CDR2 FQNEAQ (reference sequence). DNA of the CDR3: TGTGCCAGCAGCCGTCTCCGGACAGCCAGGAATGAAAAACTGTTTTTT. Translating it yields CASSRLRTARNEKLFF.

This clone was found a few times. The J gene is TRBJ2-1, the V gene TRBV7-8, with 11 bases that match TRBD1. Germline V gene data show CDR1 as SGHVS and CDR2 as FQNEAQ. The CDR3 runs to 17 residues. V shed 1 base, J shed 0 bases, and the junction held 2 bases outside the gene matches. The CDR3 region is CASSLEGQGDSYNEQFF. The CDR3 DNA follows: TGTGCCAGCAGCTTAGAGGGACAGGGGGACTCCTACAATGAGCAGTTCTTC.

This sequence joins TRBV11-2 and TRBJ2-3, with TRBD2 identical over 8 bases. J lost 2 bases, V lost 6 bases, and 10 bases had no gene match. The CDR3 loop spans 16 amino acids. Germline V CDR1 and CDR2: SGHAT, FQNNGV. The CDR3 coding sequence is TGTGCCAGCAGTCTCGGACTAGCAGACTTCACAGATACGCAGTATTTT. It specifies CASSLGLADFTDTQYF.

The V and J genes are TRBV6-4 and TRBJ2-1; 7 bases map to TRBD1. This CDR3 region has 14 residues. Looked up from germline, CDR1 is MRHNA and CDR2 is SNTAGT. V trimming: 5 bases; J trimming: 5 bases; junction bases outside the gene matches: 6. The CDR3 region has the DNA TGTGCCAGCAGTACTTGGACAGGTAACAATGAGCAGTTCTTC. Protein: CASSTWTGNNEQFF.

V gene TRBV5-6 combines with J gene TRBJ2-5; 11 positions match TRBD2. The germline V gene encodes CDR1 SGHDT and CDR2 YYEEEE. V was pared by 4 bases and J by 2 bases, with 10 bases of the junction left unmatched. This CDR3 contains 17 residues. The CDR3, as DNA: TGTGCCAGCAGCCGTATTTCACTAGCGGGGGCGCAAGAGACCCAGTACTTC. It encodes CASSRISLAGAQETQYF.

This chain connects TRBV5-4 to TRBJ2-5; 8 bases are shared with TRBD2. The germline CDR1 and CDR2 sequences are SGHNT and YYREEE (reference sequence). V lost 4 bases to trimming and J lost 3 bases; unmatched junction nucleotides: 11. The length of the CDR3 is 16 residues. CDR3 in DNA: TGTGCCAGCAGCCTTGGCGGGGCACTAGCGGAAGAGACCCAGTACTTC. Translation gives CASSLGGALAEETQYF.

In DNA, the CDR3 is TGTGCCAGCAGCTTAGGACAGGCCCATCCCTACGAGCAGTACTTC. It is translated as CASSLGQAHPYEQYF. The chain carries TRBV7-3 and TRBJ2-7; TRBD1 matches at 7 bases. The CDR3 spans 15 residues. The V gene's germline CDR1 is SGHTA and CDR2 FQGTGA. J lost 2 bases, V lost 2 bases, and 6 bases had no gene match.

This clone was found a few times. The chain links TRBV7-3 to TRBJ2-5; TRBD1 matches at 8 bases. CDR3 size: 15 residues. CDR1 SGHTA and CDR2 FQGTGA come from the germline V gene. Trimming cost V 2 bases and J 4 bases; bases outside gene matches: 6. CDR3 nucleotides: TGTGCCAGCAGCTTACTTGGACAGGGAGGAGAGACCCAGTACTTC. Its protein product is CASSLLGQGGETQYF.

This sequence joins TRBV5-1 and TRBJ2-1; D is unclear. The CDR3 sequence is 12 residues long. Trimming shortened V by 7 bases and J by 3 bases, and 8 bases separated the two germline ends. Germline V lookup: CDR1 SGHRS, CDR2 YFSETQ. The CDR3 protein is CASSVGYNEQFF. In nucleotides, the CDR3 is TGCGCCAGCTCGGTTGGCTACAATGAGCAGTTCTTC. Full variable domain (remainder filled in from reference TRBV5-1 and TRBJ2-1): KAGVTQTPRYLIKTRGQQVTLSCSPISGHRSVSWYQQTPGQGLQFLFEYFSETQRNKGNFPGRFSGRQFSNSRSEMNVSTLELGDSALYLCASSVGYNEQFFGPGTRLTVL.

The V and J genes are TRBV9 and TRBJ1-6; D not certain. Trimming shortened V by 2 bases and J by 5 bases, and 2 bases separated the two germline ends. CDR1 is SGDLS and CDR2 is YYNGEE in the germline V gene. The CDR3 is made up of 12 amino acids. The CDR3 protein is CASSVNNSPLHF. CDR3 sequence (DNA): TGTGCCAGCAGCGTTAATAATTCACCCCTCCACTTT.

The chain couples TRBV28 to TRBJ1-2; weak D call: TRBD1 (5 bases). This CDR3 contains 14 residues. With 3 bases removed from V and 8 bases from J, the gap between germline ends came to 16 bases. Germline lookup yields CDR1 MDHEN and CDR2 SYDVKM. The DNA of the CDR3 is TGTGCCAGCAGTTTTCAGGGTTTCGAGATGGGCTACACCTTC. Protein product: CASSFQGFEMGYTF.

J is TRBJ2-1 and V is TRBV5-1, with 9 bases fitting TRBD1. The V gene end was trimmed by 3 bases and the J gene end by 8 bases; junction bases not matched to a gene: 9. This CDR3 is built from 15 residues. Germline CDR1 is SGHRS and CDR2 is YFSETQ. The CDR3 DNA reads TGCGCCAGCAGCTGGGGACAGGGTAATCGTTATGAGCAGTTCTTC. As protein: CASSWGQGNRYEQFF.

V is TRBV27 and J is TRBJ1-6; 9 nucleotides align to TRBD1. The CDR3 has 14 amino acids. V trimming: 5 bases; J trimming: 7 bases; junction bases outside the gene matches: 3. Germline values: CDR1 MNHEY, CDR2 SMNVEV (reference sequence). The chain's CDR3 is CASSLQGANSPLHF. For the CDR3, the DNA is TGTGCCAGCAGTCTACAGGGGGCGAATTCACCCCTCCACTTT.